Listed here is a single T cell receptor beta chain. These data belong to a study of blood T cell repertoires in COVID-19. Study-wide context: The cDNA or gDNA used as material had been derived from T cells, B-cell-depleted T cells, or PBMCs.

The CDR3 consists of 16 residues. Germline CDR1 and CDR2: ENHRY and SYGVKD. Trimming removed 0 bases at V and 4 bases at J, with 15 bases between. In the source study's methods: Amplification of reference gene primers was used by the study to estimate nucleated cell counts. The table came from immunoSEQ multiplex PCR; TCRdb's copy has only in-frame clones and leaves some out. V, J and clone size are taken as reported in that table, and D and trimming were inferred from the DNA itself. Of more than 85,000 clones listed, 75% to 90% are singletons. What was sequenced was peripheral blood. The clonotype originates from a woman in her sixties or seventies with acute or convalescent COVID-19. V is TRBV10-3 and J is TRBJ1-2, with D possibly TRBD1 on 6 matching bases. The CDR3 region is CAISESVRGSGYGYTF. In nucleotides, the CDR3 is TGTGCCATCAGTGAGTCGGTGAGGGGGTCAGGCTATGGCTACACCTTC.